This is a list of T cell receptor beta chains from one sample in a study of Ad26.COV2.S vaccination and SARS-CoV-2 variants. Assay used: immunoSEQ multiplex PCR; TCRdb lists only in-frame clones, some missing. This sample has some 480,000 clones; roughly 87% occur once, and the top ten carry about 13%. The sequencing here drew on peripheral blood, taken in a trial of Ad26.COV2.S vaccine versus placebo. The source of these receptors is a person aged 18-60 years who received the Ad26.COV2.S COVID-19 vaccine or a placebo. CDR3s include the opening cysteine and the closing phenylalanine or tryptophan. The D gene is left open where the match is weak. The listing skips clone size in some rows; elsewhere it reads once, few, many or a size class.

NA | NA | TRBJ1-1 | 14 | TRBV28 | TGTGCCAGCAGTGCCCAACCTGGGGGCACTGAAGCTTTCTTT | CASSAQPGGTEAFF
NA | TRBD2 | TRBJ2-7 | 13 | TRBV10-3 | TGTGCCATCGCGAGCGGGGCTACCTACGAGCAGTACTTC | CAIASGATYEQYF
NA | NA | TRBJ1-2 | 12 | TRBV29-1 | TGCAGCGTCACCCCGGGGGCCGGTGGCTACACCTTC | CSVTPGAGGYTF
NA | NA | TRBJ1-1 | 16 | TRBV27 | TGTGCCAGCAGCCCAACAGTGGGACGATCGGACACTGAAGCTTTCTTT | CASSPTVGRSDTEAFF
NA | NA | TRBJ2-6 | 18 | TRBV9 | TGTGCCAGCAGCGTAGATGCCCTGATAAATTCTGGGGCCAACGTCCTGACTTTC | CASSVDALINSGANVLTF
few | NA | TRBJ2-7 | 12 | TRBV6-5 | TGTGCCAGCAGAAAGGATAACTACGAGCAGTACTTC | CASRKDNYEQYF
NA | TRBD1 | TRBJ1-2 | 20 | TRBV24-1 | TGTGCCACCAGTGACCCTTTGGGTCCGGGACAGGGTCCCTCCAACTATGGCTACACCTTC | CATSDPLGPGQGPSNYGYTF
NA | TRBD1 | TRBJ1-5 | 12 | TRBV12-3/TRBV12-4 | TGTGCCACTAGACAGGGTAATCAGCCCCAGCATTTT | CATRQGNQPQHF
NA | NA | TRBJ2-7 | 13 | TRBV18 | TGTGCCAGCTCACCACCCCTAGACTACGAGCAGTACTTC | CASSPPLDYEQYF
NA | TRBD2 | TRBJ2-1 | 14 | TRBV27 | TGTGCCAGCAGACGAACTAGCGGGTACAATGAGCAGTTCTTC | CASRRTSGYNEQFF
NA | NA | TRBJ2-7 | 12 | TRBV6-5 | TGTGCCAGCGGCCCGAGGGGGGACGAGCAGTACTTC | CASGPRGDEQYF
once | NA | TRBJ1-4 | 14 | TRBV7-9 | TGTGCCAGCAGCTCGACTGCGTTGGGGGAAAAACTGTTTTTT | CASSSTALGEKLFF
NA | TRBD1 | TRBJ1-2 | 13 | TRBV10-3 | TGTGCCATCAGTGGGGGACAGGGGTATGGCTACACCTTC | CAISGGQGYGYTF
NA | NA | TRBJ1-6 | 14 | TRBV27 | TGTGCCAGCAGTTTGGAGGGTGATAATTCACCCCTCCACTTT | CASSLEGDNSPLHF
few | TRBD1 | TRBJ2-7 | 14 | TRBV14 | TGTGCCAGCAGCCAACGCAGGGGGCGCTACGAGCAGTACTTC | CASSQRRGRYEQYF
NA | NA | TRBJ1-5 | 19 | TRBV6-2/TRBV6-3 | TGTGCCAGCAGTTACGGTAGGGGTGGAGGAGACGGACGCAATCAGCCCCAGCATTTT | CASSYGRGGGDGRNQPQHF
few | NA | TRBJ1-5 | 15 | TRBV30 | TGTGCCTGGACCGTTGGGGGGCGCGAAGTGGAGCCCCAGCATTTT | CAWTVGGREVEPQHF
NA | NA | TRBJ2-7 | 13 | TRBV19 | TGTGCCAGTAGTATCTACGGGGGCTACGAGCAGTACTTC | CASSIYGGYEQYF
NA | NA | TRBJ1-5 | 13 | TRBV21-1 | TGTGCCAGCAGCAAAGAAGGAGAGGGCCCGTCGAATTTT | CASSKEGEGPSNF
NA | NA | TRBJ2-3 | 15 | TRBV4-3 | TGCGCCAGCAGCCAGGCTTTAGGGCAGCAAGATACGCAGTATTTT | CASSQALGQQDTQYF
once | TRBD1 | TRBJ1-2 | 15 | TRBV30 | TGTGCCTGGACCCCAGGACAGGCGCGGGGCTATGGCTACACCTTC | CAWTPGQARGYGYTF
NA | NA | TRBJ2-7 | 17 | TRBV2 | TGTGCCAGCAGGCTAAGACTCGAGCGCCAAAGCTCCTACGAGCAGTACTTC | CASRLRLERQSSYEQYF
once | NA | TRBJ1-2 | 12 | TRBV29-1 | TGCAGCGTTCGGGAGGAAAACTATGGCTACACCTTC | CSVREENYGYTF
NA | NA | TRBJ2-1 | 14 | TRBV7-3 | TGTGCCAGCAGCTCATATGGCGGTGACAATGAGCAGTTCTTC | CASSSYGGDNEQFF
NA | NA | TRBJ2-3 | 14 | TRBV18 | TGTGCCAGCTCACCCGGAGGGGTAGGAGATACGCAGTATTTT | CASSPGGVGDTQYF
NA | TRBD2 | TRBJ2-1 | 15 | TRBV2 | TGTGCCAGCAAAAACCTAGCGGGACCCTACAATGAGCAGTTCTTC | CASKNLAGPYNEQFF
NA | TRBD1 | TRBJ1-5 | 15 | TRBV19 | TGTGCCAGTAGTCCGACAGGGGTTAGCAATCAGCCCCAGCATTTT | CASSPTGVSNQPQHF
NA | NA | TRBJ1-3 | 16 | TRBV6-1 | TGTGCCAGCAGTGAACTTTCCGGGGGGCGAGGAAACACCATATATTTT | CASSELSGGRGNTIYF
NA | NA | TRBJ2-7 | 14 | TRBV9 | TGTGCCAGCATAGGGTTAGAGGTATGGTACGAGCAGTACTTC | CASIGLEVWYEQYF
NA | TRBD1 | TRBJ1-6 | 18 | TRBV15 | TGTGCCACCAGCAGGGGACAGGGGGCTAGCTCCTATAATTCACCCCTCCACTTT | CATSRGQGASSYNSPLHF
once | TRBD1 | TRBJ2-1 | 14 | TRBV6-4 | TGTGCCAGCAGCACCCGAACAGGGGTGGATGAGCAGTTCTTC | CASSTRTGVDEQFF
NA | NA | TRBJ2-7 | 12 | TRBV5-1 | TGCGCCAGCAGCCCCGGCTCCTACGAGCAGTACTTC | CASSPGSYEQYF
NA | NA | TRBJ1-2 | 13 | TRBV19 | TGTGCCAGTAGGAACCGGGAAACCTATGGCTACACCTTC | CASRNRETYGYTF
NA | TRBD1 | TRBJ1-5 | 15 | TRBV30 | TGTGCCTGGAGAATGACAGGGGCATTGGATCAGCCCCAGCATTTT | CAWRMTGALDQPQHF
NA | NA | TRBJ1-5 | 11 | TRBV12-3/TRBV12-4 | TGTGCCAGCAGTCTCCGAGGGCCCCAGCATTTT | CASSLRGPQHF
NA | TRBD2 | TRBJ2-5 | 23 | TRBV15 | TGTGCCACCAGCAGATTCAATCCCCCGCATCTGACTAGCGGGAGGGAGTACCAAGAGACCCAGTACTTC | CATSRFNPPHLTSGREYQETQYF
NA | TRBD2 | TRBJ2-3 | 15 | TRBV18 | TGTGCCAGCTCACCGACTAGCGGGAGCCTTGATACGCAGTATTTT | CASSPTSGSLDTQYF
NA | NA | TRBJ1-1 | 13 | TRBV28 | TGTGCCAGCAGTCAGGGCCCTACCCCTGAAGCTTTCTTT | CASSQGPTPEAFF
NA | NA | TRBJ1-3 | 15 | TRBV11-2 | TGTGCCAGCAGCACCCCGCAGGGAGACAGAAACACCATATATTTT | CASSTPQGDRNTIYF
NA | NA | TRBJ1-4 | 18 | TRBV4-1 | TGCGCCAGCAGCCAAGATACGAAATCGGGAAACCCTAATGAAAAACTGTTTTTT | CASSQDTKSGNPNEKLFF
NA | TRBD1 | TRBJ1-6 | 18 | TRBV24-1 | TGTGCCACCAGTGACTTAAGACAGGGGGCAGTCTATAATTCACCCCTCCACTTT | CATSDLRQGAVYNSPLHF
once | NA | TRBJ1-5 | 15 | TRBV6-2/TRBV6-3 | TGTGCCAGCAGTTACGACGGACCCCGGAGTCAGCCCCAGCATTTT | CASSYDGPRSQPQHF
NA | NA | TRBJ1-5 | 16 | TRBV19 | TGTGCCAGTAGTATAGTGGGGGGGTCGGGCAATCAGCCCCAGCATTTT | CASSIVGGSGNQPQHF
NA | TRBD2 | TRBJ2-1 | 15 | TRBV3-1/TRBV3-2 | TGTGCCAGCAGGGAGACTAGCGGGATGAGGAATGAGCAGTTCTTC | CASRETSGMRNEQFF
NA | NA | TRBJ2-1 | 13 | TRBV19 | TGTGCCAGTAGTATACTAGTTTTTAATGAGCAGTTCTTC | CASSILVFNEQFF
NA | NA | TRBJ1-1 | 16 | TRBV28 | TGTGCCAGCAGTTTAGGAGGGACCCTTATGAACACTGAAGCTTTCTTT | CASSLGGTLMNTEAFF
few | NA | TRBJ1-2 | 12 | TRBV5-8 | TGTGCCAGCTCTACTGGGTTATCTGGCTACACCTTC | CASSTGLSGYTF
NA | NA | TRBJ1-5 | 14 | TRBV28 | TGTGCCAGCAGAGCAGGCCCCCGCAATCAGCCCCAGCATTTT | CASRAGPRNQPQHF
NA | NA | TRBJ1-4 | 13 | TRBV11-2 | TGTGCCAGCAGCCCCGGGGGGGGTGAAAAACTGTTTTTT | CASSPGGGEKLFF
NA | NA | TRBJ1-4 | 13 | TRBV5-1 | TGCGCCAGCAGCTTGGATTACAGCGAAAAACTGTTTTTT | CASSLDYSEKLFF
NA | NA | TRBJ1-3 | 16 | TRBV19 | TGTGCCAGTAGTACCGACAGGACTACCTCTGGAAACACCATATATTTT | CASSTDRTTSGNTIYF
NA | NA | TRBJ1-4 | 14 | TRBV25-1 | TGTGCCAGCAGTACCGTAGGCCTTTATGAAAAACTGTTTTTT | CASSTVGLYEKLFF
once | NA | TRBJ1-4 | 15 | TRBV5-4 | TGTGCCAGCAGCTTTACATCGGGCCCCAATGAAAAACTGTTTTTT | CASSFTSGPNEKLFF
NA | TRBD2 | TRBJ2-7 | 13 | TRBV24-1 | TGTGCCACCAGCGCTAGCGGGACCTACGAGCAGTACTTC | CATSASGTYEQYF
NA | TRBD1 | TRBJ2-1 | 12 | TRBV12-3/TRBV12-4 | TGTGCCAGCAGTCAGGGGGCTCGTGAGCAGTTCTTC | CASSQGAREQFF